The 19 T cell receptor beta chains reported below all come from one sample, sequenced in a study of siplizumab effects on memory and regulatory T cells. Generated by immunoSEQ multiplex PCR, the TCRdb table keeps only in-frame clones and is missing some. The sample includes tens of thousands of clones, 65% to 80% of them seen just once. The sample consisted of memory CD4+ T cells sorted from blood. The receptors shown here come from a human donor in good health.

The chain recombines TRBV19 with TRBJ1-2; tentative D call: TRBD1 (5 bases). V was pared by 2 bases and J by 4 bases, with 5 bases between. The CDR3 spans 12 residues. Germline CDR1 and CDR2: LNHDA and SQIVND (reference sequence). The CDR3 DNA is TGTGCCAGTAGTATAAGGGGCTATGGCTACACCTTC. Translated: CASSIRGYGYTF.

The rearrangement uses TRBV6-5 and TRBJ1-1; the D is unclear. The CDR3 has 13 amino acids. Germline V CDR1 and CDR2: MNHEY, SVGAGI. V lost 6 bases to trimming and J lost 4 bases, with 12 bases between them. CDR3 coding DNA: TGTGCCAGCAGCTTAACAGAAGCCACTGAAGCTTTCTTT. This translates into CASSLTEATEAFF.

DNA for the CDR3: TGTGCCAGCAGTTTAGCGGGGAGCTCCTACGAGCAGTACTTC. It encodes CASSLAGSSYEQYF. This chain uses TRBV28 with TRBJ2-7; D is perhaps TRBD2 (6 bases). The germline CDR1 and CDR2 sequences are MDHEN and SYDVKM. This CDR3 spans 14 amino acids. V was trimmed by 2 bases and J by 0 bases, leaving 8 bases between them.

The genes are TRBV18 and TRBJ2-7; 16 bases fit TRBD2. Germline V lookup: CDR1 KGHSH, CDR2 LQKENI. V gave up 3 bases and J gave up 5 bases; unmatched junction bases: 7. This CDR3 spans 17 amino acids. The CDR3 DNA reads as TGTGCCAGCTCACCGGCGGGACTAGCGGGGGGGCGGGACGAGCAGTACTTC. Translating it yields CASSPAGLAGGRDEQYF.

The chain combines TRBV28 with TRBJ2-5, with TRBD2 matching 11 bases. Germline lookup yields CDR1 MDHEN and CDR2 SYDVKM. This CDR3 spans 17 amino acids. Unmatched junction bases numbered 13, after V lost 5 bases and J lost 5 bases. The CDR3 here is CASSTRGTSGLWETQYF. As DNA, the CDR3 is TGTGCCAGCAGTACCCGCGGGACTAGCGGCCTTTGGGAGACCCAGTACTTC.

The rearrangement joins TRBV7-9 to TRBJ2-7, with a possible D match to TRBD2 (7 bases). Deletions cut 0 bases from V and 7 bases from J, with 13 bases between. CDR3 length: 14 residues. Germline CDR1 and CDR2: SEHNR and FQNEAQ (reference sequence). The DNA for the CDR3 is TGTGCCAGCAGCTTAGCGGGGGGGCCGAGTGAGCAGTACTTC. Translated: CASSLAGGPSEQYF.

The V gene is TRBV7-2, the J gene TRBJ1-4; a weak D match, TRBD1 (5 bases). The CDR3 length is 16 residues. V was trimmed by 2 bases and J by 1 base, leaving 11 bases between them. The V gene's germline CDR1 is SGHTA and CDR2 FQGNSA. In nucleotides, the CDR3 is TGTGCCAGCAGCTTACGGGGGGGAGGAACTAATGAAAAACTGTTTTTT. It yields the protein CASSLRGGGTNEKLFF.

The V gene is TRBV11-2, the J gene TRBJ2-7, with D possibly TRBD1 on 6 matching bases. Germline loops: CDR1 SGHAT, CDR2 FQNNGV. V was clipped by 1 base and J by 3 bases, with 7 bases between them. This CDR3 is 13 amino acids long. CDR3 in amino acids: CASSLGTVYEQYF. The CDR3 bases are TGTGCCAGCAGCTTAGGGACAGTCTACGAGCAGTACTTC.

CDR3 bases: TGTGCCATCAGTGAGCAGGGGACCACCCGCAGTGATACGCAGTATTTT. As protein: CAISEQGTTRSDTQYF. The chain employs TRBV10-3 and TRBJ2-3; a weak D match, TRBD1 (6 bases). CDR3 length equals 16 residues. The germline V and J ends were trimmed by 2 bases and 6 bases, with 18 bases remaining between them. Germline loops: CDR1 ENHRY, CDR2 SYGVKD.

The chain carries TRBV19 and TRBJ1-2; D remains unclear. The CDR3 is made up of 13 amino acids. Germline V gene sequence: CDR1 LNHDA, CDR2 SQIVND (reference sequence). V was pared by 3 bases and J by 2 bases, with 7 bases between. The CDR3 spells CASSIKGNYGYTF. The CDR3 region has the DNA TGTGCCAGTAGTATCAAAGGGAACTATGGCTACACCTTC.

The chain links TRBV11-2 to TRBJ2-1; TRBD1 matches at 8 bases. The CDR3 totals 14 residues. V lost 2 bases and J lost 6; bases outside the gene matches: 3. Germline loops: CDR1 SGHAT, CDR2 FQNNGV. The CDR3 sequence is CASSLTTGGNEQFF. The CDR3 DNA is TGTGCCAGCAGCTTAACAACAGGGGGCAATGAGCAGTTCTTC.

This clone was detected only a few times. The V call is TRBV30, the J call TRBJ2-2, with 7 bases matching TRBD1. Germline V gene data show CDR1 as GTSNPN and CDR2 as SVGIG (reference sequence). V trimming: 3 bases; J trimming: 7 bases; junction bases outside the gene matches: 8. The CDR3 is 14 residues long. The CDR3 sequence is CAWRGTDWIGELFF. For the CDR3, the DNA is TGTGCCTGGAGGGGGACAGATTGGATCGGGGAGCTGTTTTTT.

The rearrangement joins TRBV6-4 to TRBJ2-3, with D unclear. Germline CDR1 is MRHNA and CDR2 is SNTAGT. CDR3 size: 14 residues. Trimming cost V 2 bases and J 5 bases, with 11 bases left between them. The CDR3 DNA follows: TGTGCCAGCAGTGACCCAGGCGCTGGAGATACGCAGTATTTT. This encodes CASSDPGAGDTQYF.

The chain is built from TRBV4-2 and TRBJ2-5; the D gene is possibly TRBD2 (5 bases). The CDR3 has 14 amino acids. V lost 4 bases to trimming and J lost 2 bases, with 11 bases between them. CDR1 and CDR2 (germline): LGHNA, YNFKEQ. The CDR3 loop is CASSPRSGQETQYF. As DNA, the CDR3 is TGTGCCAGCAGCCCTCGGAGCGGACAAGAGACCCAGTACTTC.

J is TRBJ1-2 and V is TRBV2; 10 bases match TRBD1. This CDR3 region has 14 residues. Trimming at V came to 5 bases and at J to 5 bases, leaving 5 bases not matched to a gene. CDR1 and CDR2 (germline): SNHLY, FYNNEI. CDR3 sequence reads: CASSRDRGAYGYTF. For the CDR3, the DNA is TGTGCCAGCAGTCGGGACAGGGGCGCTTATGGCTACACCTTC.

The chain is built from TRBV6-5 and TRBJ1-2, with 8 bases lining up with TRBD1. The CDR3 is 13 residues long. The germline V gene encodes CDR1 MNHEY and CDR2 SVGAGI. V gave up 6 bases and J gave up 8 bases; unmatched junction bases: 8. This CDR3 is CASSPGQGRGYTF. The CDR3 bases are TGTGCCAGCAGCCCCGGACAGGGAAGGGGCTACACCTTC.

This clone was counted a few times. V gene TRBV1 combines with J gene TRBJ2-7; the D call TRBD2 from the table was never checked on the DNA. TRBV1 is assigned pseudogene status. CDR3 length: 16 amino acids. CDR3 nucleotides: TGCACCAGCAGCCAAGACGGGACTAGCGGAACCTACGAGCAGTACTTC. It specifies CTSSQDGTSGTYEQYF.

The DNA of the CDR3 is TGTGCCAGTAGTACGGCAGCCGCTTTCTCCTACGAGCAGTACTTC. This translates into CASSTAAAFSYEQYF. The chain recombines TRBV19 with TRBJ2-7, with D hard to call. CDR3 length equals 15 residues. V lost 4 bases to trimming and J lost 0 bases, with 13 bases between them. CDR1 and CDR2 (germline): LNHDA, SQIVND (reference sequence).

The V gene is TRBV5-1, the J gene TRBJ2-1; D is unresolved. V gave up 4 bases and J gave up 5 bases, with 28 bases separating them. CDR1 and CDR2 (germline): SGHRS, YFSETQ. This CDR3 has 19 residues. The CDR3 nucleotides are TGCGCCAGCAGCAACGAAGGGCAGAGAGCCTTCATTAGAAACAATGAGCAGTTCTTC. Its translation: CASSNEGQRAFIRNNEQFF. Complete variable domain (other parts from reference TRBV5-1 and TRBJ2-1): KAGVTQTPRYLIKTRGQQVTLSCSPISGHRSVSWYQQTPGQGLQFLFEYFSETQRNKGNFPGRFSGRQFSNSRSEMNVSTLELGDSALYLCASSNEGQRAFIRNNEQFFGPGTRLTVL.